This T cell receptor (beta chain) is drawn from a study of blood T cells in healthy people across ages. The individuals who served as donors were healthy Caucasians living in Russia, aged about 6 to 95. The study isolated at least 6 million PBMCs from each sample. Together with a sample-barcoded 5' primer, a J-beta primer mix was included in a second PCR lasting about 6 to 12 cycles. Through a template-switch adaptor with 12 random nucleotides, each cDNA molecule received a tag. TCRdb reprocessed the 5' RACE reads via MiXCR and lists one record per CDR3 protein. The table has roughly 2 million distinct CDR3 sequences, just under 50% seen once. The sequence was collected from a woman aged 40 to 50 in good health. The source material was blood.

The CDR3 spells CASSLGSPTSGGAIGYF. CDR3 nucleotide sequence: TGCGCCAGCAGCTTGGGATCCCCAACTAGCGGGGGGGCTATCGGGTACTTC. V gene TRBV5-1 combines with J gene TRBJ2-5; 13 bases line up with TRBD2. Germline V CDR1 and CDR2: SGHRS, YFSETQ. The V gene end was trimmed by 0 bases and the J gene end by 13 bases; junction bases not matched to a gene: 15. This CDR3 is built from 17 residues.